Listed here are 17 T cell receptor beta chains from one sample, sequenced in a study of cytomegalovirus exposure and HLA in healthy donors. The method was immunoSEQ multiplex PCR; TCRdb's version includes in-frame clones alone and lacks a portion of them. The sample contains over 150,000 clones, about 90% of which appear only once. The sample comprised PBMCs. Receptors originate from a woman aged 18-30 years in good health and CMV-seropositive.

This chain connects TRBV4-3 to TRBJ2-3, with D maybe TRBD1 (7 bases). Trimming left V 4 bases short and J 4 bases short, with 18 bases between. This CDR3 contains 16 residues. From germline, CDR1 is LGHNA and CDR2 YSLEER. CDR3 amino acids: CASSPFTGGGADTQYF. The CDR3 DNA reads as TGCGCCAGCAGCCCTTTTACTGGAGGGGGCGCAGATACGCAGTATTTT.

The chain recombines TRBV5-1 with TRBJ1-2; 7 nucleotides agree with TRBD1. V dropped 3 bases and J dropped 8; count of bases not matched to a gene: 10. This CDR3 is built from 14 residues. Germline V gene data show CDR1 as SGHRS and CDR2 as YFSETQ. CDR3 residues: CASSSFNRGGGYTF. The CDR3 region has the DNA TGCGCCAGCAGCTCCTTTAACAGGGGAGGAGGCTACACCTTC.

The chain carries TRBV6-5 and TRBJ2-1; 8 bases agree with TRBD1. Germline V gene data show CDR1 as MNHEY and CDR2 as SVGAGI. This CDR3 spans 15 amino acids. V trimming: 6 bases; J trimming: 0 bases; junction bases outside the gene matches: 4. The CDR3 DNA sequence: TGTGCCAGCAGAAAAACAGGGGGCTCCTACAATGAGCAGTTCTTC. Translating it yields CASRKTGGSYNEQFF.

The rearrangement joins TRBV19 to TRBJ1-5, with 7 bases lining up with TRBD1. The CDR3 runs 15 residues. The V gene end was trimmed by 3 bases and the J gene end by 0 bases; junction bases not matched to a gene: 2. CDR1 is LNHDA and CDR2 is SQIVND in the germline V gene (reference sequence). DNA of the CDR3: TGTGCCAGTAGTATCGGGACAGCTAGCAATCAGCCCCAGCATTTT. Its translation is CASSIGTASNQPQHF.

This chain joins TRBV9 and TRBJ1-1; the match to TRBD1 covers 8 bases. Trimming removed 4 bases from V and 5 bases from J; junction bases left unmatched: 10. CDR1 is SGDLS and CDR2 is YYNGEE in the germline V gene. There are 15 residues in the CDR3. The CDR3 nucleotides read TGTGCCAGCAGCTCTCCTGACAGGGGAAGTACTGAAGCTTTCTTT. Translating gives CASSSPDRGSTEAFF.

DNA for the CDR3: TGTGCCAGCAGAGACAGGGTGACGAGCAATCAGCCCCAGCATTTT. Amino acid sequence: CASRDRVTSNQPQHF. This chain links TRBV2 with TRBJ1-5; 7 bases are shared with TRBD1. The CDR3 is 15 amino acids. V was pared by 6 bases and J by 1 base, with 6 bases of the junction left unmatched. CDR1 and CDR2 (germline): SNHLY, FYNNEI.

This clone was counted only a few times. The CDR3: CASSSRTSGRADTQYF. As DNA, the CDR3 is TGTGCCAGCAGTTCCCGGACTAGCGGGAGAGCAGATACGCAGTATTTT. The chain has TRBV27 and TRBJ2-3; 13 bases line up with TRBD2. The CDR3 runs to 16 residues. V trimming: 4 bases; J trimming: 4 bases; junction bases outside the gene matches: 5. The germline V gene has CDR1 MNHEY and CDR2 SMNVEV (reference sequence).

This sequence joins TRBV2 and TRBJ2-1, with 8 nucleotides matching TRBD1. V lost 4 bases to trimming and J lost 9 bases; unmatched junction nucleotides: 11. CDR1 is SNHLY and CDR2 is FYNNEI in the germline V gene. The CDR3 is 15 amino acids. CDR3 sequence reads: CASSAPGQGGGEQFF. Here the CDR3 DNA reads TGTGCCAGCAGTGCCCCTGGACAGGGTGGTGGTGAGCAGTTCTTC.

CDR3 coding DNA: TGCGCCAGCAGCCTTCCGACTAGCGGGAGAAAGAATGAGCAGTTCTTC. As protein: CASSLPTSGRKNEQFF. The chain recombines TRBV4-1 with TRBJ2-1, with TRBD2 identical over 12 bases. J was trimmed by 7 bases and V by 4 bases; bases with no gene match: 8. The CDR3 has 16 amino acids. Looked up from germline, CDR1 is MGHRA and CDR2 is YSYEKL.

Only a few counts were recorded for this clone. The chain uses TRBV6-1 and TRBJ2-7; 16 nucleotides align to TRBD2. The CDR3 totals 18 residues. Germline lookup yields CDR1 MNHNS and CDR2 SASEGT. The V and J ends lost 3 bases and 4 bases, in that order; junction bases with no gene match: 9. As DNA, the CDR3 is TGTGCCAGCAGTGACGGGACTAGCGGGAGGGCCCCCATATACGAGCAGTACTTC. Translating it yields CASSDGTSGRAPIYEQYF.

The CDR3 region is CASTPSGGTYEQYF. CDR3 in DNA: TGTGCCAGCACCCCCTCGGGGGGGACCTACGAGCAGTACTTC. The chain carries TRBV7-2 and TRBJ2-7; 8 nucleotides align to TRBD2. This CDR3 is built from 14 residues. Germline CDR1 is SGHTA and CDR2 is FQGNSA. V lost 7 bases, J lost 2 bases, and 7 bases stayed unmatched.

The rearrangement joins TRBV25-1 to TRBJ2-7; TRBD1 matches at 12 bases. Trimming at V came to 5 bases and at J to 5 bases, leaving 13 bases not matched to a gene. There are 17 residues in the CDR3. The V gene's germline CDR1 is MGHDK and CDR2 SYGVNS. As DNA, the CDR3 is TGTGCCAGCAGTTCCCGGGACAGGGGGCGCGTGGGCGACGAGCAGTACTTC. Its translation is CASSSRDRGRVGDEQYF.

The chain recombines TRBV5-4 with TRBJ2-7, with D uncertain. V lost 3 bases, J lost 6 bases, and 7 bases lay in between. The CDR3 spans 11 residues. Germline CDR1 SGHNT, CDR2 YYREEE (reference sequence). This chain's CDR3 is CASSSLSEQYF. The CDR3 DNA reads as TGTGCCAGCAGCTCCCTCTCCGAGCAGTACTTC.

The rearrangement links TRBV18 to TRBJ2-5; TRBD2 agrees at 14 bases. This CDR3 has 15 residues. The germline V gene encodes CDR1 KGHSH and CDR2 LQKENI. Unmatched junction bases numbered 2, after V lost 4 bases and J lost 4 bases. The CDR3 here is CASSLGTSGGETQYF. The CDR3 DNA reads TGTGCCAGCTCACTCGGGACTAGCGGGGGAGAGACCCAGTACTTC.

This sequence joins TRBV19 and TRBJ2-2, with 7 bases fitting TRBD1. Trimming took 6 bases from V and 5 from J; bases not matched to a gene: 6. Germline-derived CDR1 and CDR2 are LNHDA and SQIVND (reference sequence). The CDR3 is made up of 14 amino acids. In DNA form, the CDR3 reads TGTGCCAGTAGAAGGGGGCGCGGTACCGGGGAGCTGTTTTTT. Its translation: CASRRGRGTGELFF.

The V call is TRBV30, the J call TRBJ1-2; 7 bases are a match to TRBD1. Germline V CDR1 and CDR2: GTSNPN, SVGIG (reference sequence). The V segment lost 0 bases and the J segment 4 bases; nucleotides outside the gene matches: 5. CDR3 length: 14 amino acids. The CDR3 DNA is TGTGCCTGGAGTGTACCGACAGGGTTCTATGGCTACACCTTC. Translation: CAWSVPTGFYGYTF.

This rearrangement joins TRBV27 to TRBJ1-1, with TRBD1 matching 7 bases. This CDR3 has 17 residues. V lost 0 bases to trimming and J lost 4 bases; unmatched junction nucleotides: 11. The germline CDR1 and CDR2 sequences are MNHEY and SMNVEV (reference sequence). CDR3 in DNA: TGTGCCAGCAGTTTATCGACTCCGAGACAGGGAAGCACTGAAGCTTTCTTT. It yields the protein CASSLSTPRQGSTEAFF.